This is a list of T cell receptor beta chains from one sample in a study of T-cell reconstitution after alpha-beta-depleted transplantation in children. TCRdb re-called the PCR reads through MiXCR, storing one row per CDR3 protein. This sample yields around 300,000 distinct CDR3 sequences, of which roughly 9.1% are seen a single time; 7.5% belongs to the top ten. Sequences were derived from PBMCs, sampled before TCRalphabeta/CD19-depleted stem cell transplant. These receptors all come from a boy under two years old with acute myeloid leukemia, due to receive a stem cell transplant. Both conserved end residues are part of each CDR3. The D gene is left open where the match is weak. Rows may omit the clone size; those that give it use once, few, many or a size class.

DNA: TGTGCCAGCAGTTTTTCTAGCGGGAGACCCCAAGAGACCCAGTACTTC; CDR3: CASSFSSGRPQETQYF; J: TRBJ2-5; size: many; V: TRBV28; D: TRBD2
DNA: TGTGCCAGTAGGACAGGGGCCAGGTCCTACGAGCAGTACTTC; CDR3: CASRTGARSYEQYF; J: TRBJ2-7; size: NA; V: TRBV28; D: TRBD1
DNA: TGTGCCAGCAGCTTGGAACTAGCGGGGGGGCCGAAAGAGCAGTTCTTC; CDR3: CASSLELAGGPKEQFF; J: TRBJ2-1; size: few; V: TRBV5-4; D: TRBD2
DNA: TGTGCCAGCAGCGCAGCCAGTTCTGGAAACACCATATATTTT; CDR3: CASSAASSGNTIYF; J: TRBJ1-3; size: many; V: TRBV12-3/TRBV12-4; D: NA
DNA: TGTGCCAGCAGCTTGCCAGGGGGAAAGGCAGAGACCCAGTACTTC; CDR3: CASSLPGGKAETQYF; J: TRBJ2-5; size: many; V: TRBV5-8; D: TRBD1
DNA: TGTGCCAGCTCACCTCAAGGACTCTCCTACGACGAGCAGTACTTC; CDR3: CASSPQGLSYDEQYF; J: TRBJ2-7; size: few; V: TRBV18; D: NA
DNA: TGTGCCAGCAGAACTAGCGGGGAACGTAAGCAGTTCTTC; CDR3: CASRTSGERKQFF; J: TRBJ2-1; size: many; V: TRBV12-3/TRBV12-4; D: TRBD2
DNA: TGTGCCAGCAGTTTAACCCCGTTTCCCGATAACTATGGCTACACCTTC; CDR3: CASSLTPFPDNYGYTF; J: TRBJ1-2; size: many; V: TRBV12-3/TRBV12-4; D: NA
DNA: TGTGCCAGCAGCCCCCCGTCCACTAGACGCAATCAGCCCCAGCATTTT; CDR3: CASSPPSTRRNQPQHF; J: TRBJ1-5; size: many; V: TRBV7-2; D: NA
DNA: TGTGCCAGCAGTTTATCGGCCGATTTCTACGAGCAGTACTTC; CDR3: CASSLSADFYEQYF; J: TRBJ2-7; size: many; V: TRBV27; D: NA
DNA: TGTGCCAGCGCTCCCGAGTTCAATGAGCAGTTCTTC; CDR3: CASAPEFNEQFF; J: TRBJ2-1; size: NA; V: TRBV12-3/TRBV12-4; D: NA
DNA: TGCGCCAGCAGCTTGGGTGACGACAGGGGAAGCAATCAGCCCCAGCATTTT; CDR3: CASSLGDDRGSNQPQHF; J: TRBJ1-5; size: many; V: TRBV5-1; D: TRBD1
DNA: TGTGCCAGCAGCAGGACAGGGAGGGTCCCTGAAGCTTTCTTT; CDR3: CASSRTGRVPEAFF; J: TRBJ1-1; size: many; V: TRBV6-2/TRBV6-3; D: TRBD1
DNA: TGTGCCAGCAGCTTAAAGGAGACCGGGGAGCTGTTTTTT; CDR3: CASSLKETGELFF; J: TRBJ2-2; size: many; V: TRBV7-3; D: NA
DNA: TGTGCCAGCAGCGTAGCTGGACTAAGCTACAATGAGCAGTTCTTC; CDR3: CASSVAGLSYNEQFF; J: TRBJ2-1; size: many; V: TRBV9; D: NA
DNA: TGTGCCAGCAGGTGGACACTCTTCGCCTACGAGCAGTACTTC; CDR3: CASRWTLFAYEQYF; J: TRBJ2-7; size: few; V: TRBV6-1; D: NA
DNA: TGTGCCAGCAGTCGTACCGGGACAGGGCATGAGCAGTTCTTC; CDR3: CASSRTGTGHEQFF; J: TRBJ2-1; size: many; V: TRBV6-2/TRBV6-3; D: TRBD1